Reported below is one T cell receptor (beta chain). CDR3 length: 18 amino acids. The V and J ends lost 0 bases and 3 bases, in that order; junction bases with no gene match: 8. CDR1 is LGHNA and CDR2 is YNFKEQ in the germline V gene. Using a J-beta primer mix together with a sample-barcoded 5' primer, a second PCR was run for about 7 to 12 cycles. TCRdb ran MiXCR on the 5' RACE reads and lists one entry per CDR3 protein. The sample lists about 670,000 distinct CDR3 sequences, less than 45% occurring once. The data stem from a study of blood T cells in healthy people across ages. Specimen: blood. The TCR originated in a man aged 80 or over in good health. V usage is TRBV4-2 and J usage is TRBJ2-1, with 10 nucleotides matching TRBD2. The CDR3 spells CASSQDGTSGALYNEQFF. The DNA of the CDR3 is TGTGCCAGCAGCCAAGATGGAACTAGCGGGGCGCTCTACAATGAGCAGTTCTTC.